One and the same sample provided the 8 T cell receptor beta chains below, sequenced in a study of beta chain features in type 1 diabetes. Their specific antigens are unknown. Study-wide results and limits: All four CD4+ subsets from Type 1 diabetes patients carried moderately but significantly shorter TCRB CDR3s.

Reverse transcribing all isolated RNA meant expressed TCRB transcripts were sequenced. The data were produced by immunoSEQ multiplex PCR, yet TCRdb's version contains in-frame clones alone and is incomplete. In the table there are more than 300,000 clones, over 8.5% of which are singletons. Sequencing used central memory CD4+ T cells from blood. The receptor set was obtained from a man younger than 45 with type 1 diabetes.

The chain employs TRBV11-3 and TRBJ2-2, with TRBD1 matching 7 bases. This CDR3 has 14 residues. Germline CDR1 SGHNT, CDR2 YENEEA. Trimming took 3 bases from V and 3 from J; bases not matched to a gene: 1. This chain's CDR3 is CASSLGQYTGELFF. In DNA, the CDR3 is TGTGCCAGCAGCTTGGGACAGTACACCGGGGAGCTGTTTTTT.

This clone was recorded a few times. The chain uses TRBV9 and TRBJ2-7; 12 nucleotides match TRBD2. CDR1 is SGDLS and CDR2 is YYNGEE in the germline V gene. The CDR3 is 14 amino acids. V was clipped by 4 bases and J by 5 bases; unmatched bases: 4. The CDR3 reads CASSLRTSGNEQYF. The CDR3 DNA reads as TGTGCCAGCAGCCTGCGGACTAGCGGGAACGAGCAGTACTTC.

This clone was observed a few times. The genes are TRBV5-4 and TRBJ1-1; TRBD1 matches at 10 bases. After removal of 4 bases from V and 4 bases from J, the junction contained 4 bases not matched to a gene. Germline V CDR1 and CDR2: SGHNT, YYREEE (reference sequence). The CDR3 covers 14 residues. CDR3 DNA: TGTGCCAGCAGCGGCGGGACAGGGGTCACTGAAGCTTTCTTT. Protein: CASSGGTGVTEAFF.

The sample holds many counts of this clone. This sequence joins TRBV5-5 and TRBJ2-1; tentative D call: TRBD1 (5 bases). Trimming shortened V by 0 bases and J by 7 bases, and 11 bases separated the two germline ends. The CDR3 runs 14 residues. Germline values: CDR1 SGHKS, CDR2 YYEKEE (reference sequence). In nucleotides, the CDR3 is TGTGCCAGCAGCTTGGGGTCCAGGGTTAATGAGCAGTTCTTC. Protein sequence: CASSLGSRVNEQFF. Complete variable domain (other parts from reference TRBV5-5 and TRBJ2-1): DAGVTQSPTHLIKTRGQQVTLRCSPISGHKSVSWYQQVLGQGPQFIFQYYEKEERGRGNFPDRFSARQFPNYSSELNVNALLLGDSALYLCASSLGSRVNEQFFGPGTRLTVL.

The chain employs TRBV5-4 and TRBJ1-2; D unclear. Between the trimmed V and J ends, which lost 2 bases and 9 bases, there was a span of 17 bases. Germline assignment: CDR1 SGHNT and CDR2 YYREEE (reference sequence). The CDR3 spans 14 residues. The CDR3 spells CASSFGYVARSYTF. CDR3 DNA sequence: TGTGCCAGCAGCTTCGGTTACGTCGCAAGGAGCTACACCTTC. The whole variable domain, filled in from reference TRBV5-4 and TRBJ1-2, reads ETGVTQSPTHLIKTRGQQVTLRCSSQSGHNTVSWYQQALGQGPQFIFQYYREEENGRGNFPPRFSGLQFPNYSSELNVNALELDDSALYLCASSFGYVARSYTFGSGTRLTVV.

This chain uses TRBV29-1 with TRBJ2-7; TRBD2 matches at 11 bases. CDR1 and CDR2 from the germline V gene are SQVTM and ANQGSEA. The CDR3 totals 16 residues. V shed 5 bases, J shed 0 bases, and the junction held 9 bases outside the gene matches. CDR3 DNA sequence: TGCAGCGTTTTCGCTACTAGCGGGAGTGTCTCCTACGAGCAGTACTTC. It codes for CSVFATSGSVSYEQYF.

V usage is TRBV15 and J usage is TRBJ1-2; 7 bases are a match to TRBD1. CDR1 LNHNV and CDR2 YYDKDF come from the germline V gene (reference sequence). Germline trimming cut 5 bases from V and 2 bases from J; bases unmatched to any gene: 11. CDR3 size: 16 residues. Written as DNA, the CDR3 is TGTGCCACCAGCCGAGGGGGGGACAGCACCAACTATGGCTACACCTTC. It encodes CATSRGGDSTNYGYTF.

This clone was observed a few times. This chain links TRBV7-9 with TRBJ2-1, with 14 bases fitting TRBD2. The CDR3 consists of 17 residues. CDR1 is SEHNR, CDR2 FQNEAQ, per germline (reference sequence). V was pared by 4 bases and J by 6 bases, with 8 bases of the junction left unmatched. The CDR3 DNA sequence: TGTGCCAGCAGCTCGGGACTAGCGGGAGCTTGGATCAATGAGCAGTTCTTC. It encodes CASSSGLAGAWINEQFF.